A selection of T cell receptor beta chains follows, all from one sample in a study of T-cell reconstitution after alpha-beta-depleted transplantation in children. From the PCR reads, TCRdb called clonotypes with MiXCR, one entry per CDR3 protein. The sample lists fewer than 700,000 distinct CDR3 sequences, 13% occurring once. This specimen was PBMCs, mostly from graft donor cells, taken 360 days after TCRalphabeta/CD19-depleted stem cell transplant. These receptor sequences come from a male patient aged 10 to 17 who had a stem cell transplant for acute myeloid leukemia, so the T cells may come from the graft donor. Each CDR3 is given with its conserved first and last residue. A D gene is named only where the DNA matches it firmly. Part of the rows lack a size; the others show once, few, many or a class for expanded clones.

v_call	d_call	j_call	clone_size	cdr3_aa	cdr3_nt
TRBV24-1	TRBD2	TRBJ2-1	many	CATSARWGPGTSSNEQFF	TGTGCCACCAGTGCCCGATGGGGTCCCGGGACTAGCTCCAATGAGCAGTTCTTC
TRBV11-3	TRBD2	TRBJ2-3	NA	CASSLVRTSGSSASTDTQYF	TGTGCCAGCAGCTTAGTCAGGACTAGCGGGAGTTCGGCTTCCACAGATACGCAGTATTTT
TRBV20-1	NA	TRBJ2-1	NA	CSAPPTSHNEQFF	TGCAGTGCTCCCCCAACGAGTCACAATGAGCAGTTCTTC
TRBV6-5	NA	TRBJ1-2	NA	CASRPRTDGYGYTF	TGTGCCAGCCGTCCCCGGACAGACGGTTATGGCTACACCTTC
TRBV6-2/TRBV6-3	TRBD2	TRBJ2-7	NA	CASSYSVERELEQYF	TGTGCCAGCAGTTACTCGGTAGAGCGGGAGCTGGAGCAGTACTTC
TRBV20-1	NA	TRBJ2-3	few	CSASRLAPTDTQYF	TGCAGTGCTAGTCGGCTAGCCCCCACAGATACGCAGTATTTT
TRBV24-1	TRBD2	TRBJ2-7	few	CATSDPKTSRNEQYF	TGTGCCACCAGTGATCCTAAGACTAGCAGGAACGAGCAGTACTTC
TRBV7-2	NA	TRBJ1-1	NA	CASSPRGSWGFF	TGTGCCAGCAGCCCTCGGGGCTCGTGGGGTTTCTTT
TRBV19	TRBD2	TRBJ2-7	NA	CASSQTPGTSGRVKEQYF	TGTGCCAGTAGTCAGACCCCCGGGACTAGCGGGAGAGTAAAGGAGCAGTACTTC
TRBV5-1	NA	TRBJ1-1	many	CASSLDPRIPTEAFF	TGCGCCAGCAGCTTGGACCCGCGAATCCCTACTGAAGCTTTCTTT
TRBV6-2/TRBV6-3	NA	TRBJ2-1	NA	CASSTSSVYNEQFF	TGTGCCAGCAGTACTAGTAGTGTCTACAATGAGCAGTTCTTC
TRBV12-3/TRBV12-4	TRBD1	TRBJ2-4	many	CASSLVDRAKNIQYF	TGTGCCAGCAGTTTAGTGGACAGGGCCAAAAACATTCAGTACTTC
TRBV29-1	NA	TRBJ1-2	NA	CSVKTGHPNYGYTF	TGCAGCGTTAAGACAGGCCACCCTAACTATGGCTACACCTTC
TRBV15	NA	TRBJ2-1	NA	CATSVDHEQFF	TGTGCCACCAGCGTAGACCATGAGCAGTTCTTC
TRBV7-9	TRBD2	TRBJ2-7	NA	CASSRPGLAGSYEQYF	TGTGCCAGCAGCAGGCCGGGACTAGCGGGCTCCTACGAGCAGTACTTC
TRBV14	NA	TRBJ2-5	few	CASSQDNHGETQYF	TGTGCCAGCAGCCAAGACAATCACGGCGAGACCCAGTACTTC
TRBV25-1	NA	TRBJ2-7	NA	CASSPPGTRRPYEQYF	TGTGCCAGCAGTCCCCCGGGGACAAGGCGACCCTACGAGCAGTACTTC
TRBV15	NA	TRBJ2-7	many	CATSIGQSPYEQYF	TGTGCCACCAGCATAGGACAGAGCCCCTACGAGCAGTACTTC
TRBV7-3	NA	TRBJ1-5	NA	CASSLSGASNQPQHF	TGTGCCAGCAGCTTAAGCGGTGCAAGCAATCAGCCCCAGCATTTT
TRBV28	NA	TRBJ2-7	many	CASSFGSSESYEQYF	TGTGCCAGCAGTTTTGGATCTAGCGAGTCCTACGAGCAGTACTTC
TRBV20-1	NA	TRBJ2-7	many	CSASLATYEQYF	TGCAGTGCTAGTCTAGCGACCTACGAGCAGTACTTC
TRBV4-3	NA	TRBJ2-7	NA	CASSQDTTSLIHEQYF	TGCGCCAGCAGCCAAGATACCACTAGCCTGATCCACGAGCAGTACTTC
TRBV28	TRBD2	TRBJ2-1	NA	CASSPRTSGTMEQFF	TGTGCCAGCAGCCCCCGGACTAGCGGGACTATGGAGCAGTTCTTC
TRBV20-1	TRBD2	TRBJ2-1	few	CCARDPLRREGQDEQFF	TGCTGTGCTAGAGATCCCCTTAGGCGGGAGGGCCAGGATGAGCAGTTCTTC
TRBV7-2	NA	TRBJ2-1	NA	CASSLASAGTPGRKFF	TGTGCCAGCAGCTTAGCCTCCGCAGGAACTCCCGGTCGAAAGTTCTTC
TRBV14	TRBD2	TRBJ2-1	NA	CASSWWEGPNEQFF	TGTGCCAGCAGCTGGTGGGAGGGACCCAATGAGCAGTTCTTC
TRBV20-1	NA	TRBJ2-7	NA	CTLGSPYEQYF	TGCACGCTCGGGTCCCCATACGAGCAGTACTTC
TRBV9	NA	TRBJ2-2	NA	CASSVAGQNTGELFF	TGTGCCAGCAGCGTAGCGGGGCAAAACACCGGGGAGCTGTTTTTT
TRBV18	TRBD1	TRBJ2-5	NA	CASSSLDRGETQYF	TGTGCCAGCTCATCCTTGGACAGGGGGGAGACCCAGTACTTC
TRBV19	TRBD2	TRBJ2-1	NA	CASSIEGIAGAIFSYNEQFF	TGTGCCAGTAGTATAGAGGGAATAGCGGGAGCGATCTTCTCCTACAATGAGCAGTTCTTC
TRBV7-2	NA	TRBJ1-1	few	CASSLAWGVTEVFF	TGTGCCAGCAGCTTAGCATGGGGTGTTACTGAAGTTTTCTTT
TRBV11-1	TRBD1	TRBJ2-7	NA	CASSLGQGKSDEQYF	TGTGCCAGCAGCTTAGGACAGGGGAAGAGCGACGAGCAGTACTTC
TRBV5-1	TRBD1	TRBJ2-7	NA	CARSTFRDRGYEQYF	TGCGCCCGCAGTACGTTCCGGGACAGGGGCTACGAGCAGTACTTC